The source of this T cell receptor (beta chain) is a study of T-cell memory formation after mild COVID-19. Background on the study: The TCR clusters were mostly specific to one donor. Study-level points and caveats: The appearance of some responding clones in pre-infection memory suggested that cross-reactive memory joined. Contracting clones from day 15 to 85 showed balanced CD4/CD8; later expanders favored CD4+. Whether second-wave clones peaking at day 37 were SARS-CoV-2 specific went unconfirmed.

The germline V and J ends were trimmed by 4 bases and 4 bases, with 13 bases remaining between them. The CDR3 runs to 14 residues. As concerns this clonotype: What it recognizes is unknown.

TCRdb processed the 5' RACE reads anew with MiXCR; each CDR3 protein has one entry. In the table there are about 350,000 distinct CDR3 sequences, 25% to 30% of which are singletons. This TCR was sampled from an adult woman who had mild COVID-19 (a few samples of this study predate the infection). Cell type and time point are not known. The specimen was PBMCs or a T cell subset sorted from them (not recorded which). The rearrangement uses TRBV12-3 or TRBV12-4 and TRBJ1-1; D ambiguous. As DNA, the CDR3 is TGTGCCAGCAGTTCTCTCGAGGCCAGCACTGAAGCTTTCTTT. Its translation: CASSSLEASTEAFF.